The 29 T cell receptor beta chains below were found in one sample sequenced in a study of Ad26.COV2.S vaccination and SARS-CoV-2 variants. This sample's treatment: 19 received Ad26.COV2.S at low or high dose, single or two shots; about 5 received placebo; per-sample allocation not given. Vaccine and placebo recipients were sampled on day 63 after the first injection. Generated by immunoSEQ multiplex PCR, the TCRdb table keeps only in-frame clones and is missing some. The profile shows 350,000 to 450,000 clones, 80% to 90% of them singletons. Sequencing used peripheral blood, obtained in a trial of Ad26.COV2.S vaccine versus placebo. The receptors were gathered from a person aged 18-60 years who received the Ad26.COV2.S COVID-19 vaccine or a placebo.

CDR3 coding DNA: TGTGCCAGCAGCTTTGCAAGGACGGGGACCTACGAGCAGTACTTC. As protein: CASSFARTGTYEQYF. The chain links TRBV5-8 to TRBJ2-7; TRBD2 is a possible D gene (5 bases). CDR1 is SGHTS, CDR2 YDEGEE, per germline. V lost 2 bases, J lost 2 bases, and 14 bases lay in between. This CDR3 spans 15 amino acids.

The chain recombines TRBV18 with TRBJ2-5; tentatively, D is TRBD2 (6 bases). Germline CDR1 and CDR2: KGHSH and LQKENI. This CDR3 comprises 12 residues. The V end was cut by 4 bases, the J end by 5 bases, with 8 bases between. The CDR3: CASSQAGETQYF. Written as DNA, the CDR3 is TGTGCCAGCTCACAAGCGGGTGAGACCCAGTACTTC.

The gene calls are TRBV29-1 and TRBJ2-7, with D perhaps matching TRBD1 (5 bases). Per germline, CDR1 SQVTM and CDR2 ANQGSEA. The ends were cut back, 5 bases at V and 6 bases at J, with 17 bases in the middle. The CDR3 contains 13 residues. The CDR3 region is CSVLHGIGAEQYF. The CDR3 DNA is TGCAGCGTTCTCCACGGTATAGGGGCCGAGCAGTACTTC.

The rearrangement joins TRBV4-1 to TRBJ2-1; tentative D call: TRBD1 (6 bases). The germline V gene has CDR1 MGHRA and CDR2 YSYEKL. CDR3 length: 15 amino acids. The germline V and J ends were trimmed by 1 base and 3 bases, with 10 bases remaining between them. The CDR3 DNA follows: TGCGCCAGCAGCCAAGTAACAGGGAGCTACAATGAGCAGTTCTTC. As protein: CASSQVTGSYNEQFF.

The CDR3 DNA is TGTGCCAGCAGTTACTCAGCGGCTAGCCACGAGCAGTACTTC. Protein: CASSYSAASHEQYF. The gene calls are TRBV6-6 and TRBJ2-7, with D perhaps TRBD2 (5 bases). Trimming cost V 0 bases and J 5 bases, with 11 bases left between them. The CDR3 consists of 14 residues. Germline lookup yields CDR1 MNHNY and CDR2 SVGAGI (reference sequence).

CDR3 in amino acids: CASSAVTRNEQFF. Here the CDR3 DNA reads TGTGCCAGCAGCGCGGTGACTCGGAATGAGCAGTTCTTC. The rearrangement joins TRBV7-9 to TRBJ2-1; no definite D call. This CDR3 region has 13 residues. V lost 5 bases, J lost 7 bases, and 12 bases lay in between. Looked up from germline, CDR1 is SEHNR and CDR2 is FQNEAQ (reference sequence).

The chain carries TRBV29-1 and TRBJ2-1; possible D gene TRBD2, 5 bases. Trimming removed 6 bases from V and 0 bases from J, with 15 bases in between. Germline V gene sequence: CDR1 SQVTM, CDR2 ANQGSEA. The CDR3 consists of 15 residues. The DNA of the CDR3 is TGCAGCGTGCGTACTAGTTCGAGCTCCTACAATGAGCAGTTCTTC. Its protein is CSVRTSSSSYNEQFF.

The CDR3 coding sequence is TGTGCCAGCAGTAACAGGGTTGGAAACACCATATATTTT. It is translated as CASSNRVGNTIYF. The chain carries TRBV11-2 and TRBJ1-3; tentative D call: TRBD1 (6 bases). Trimming took 6 bases from V and 3 from J, leaving 9 bases between them. Germline V CDR1 and CDR2: SGHAT, FQNNGV. This CDR3 region has 13 residues.

This chain joins TRBV12-1 and TRBJ2-7; the tabulated D call, TRBD2, remains unverified against the DNA. TRBV12-1 represents a pseudogene. There are 18 residues in the CDR3. CDR3 amino acids: CASSFARLAGGGLGEQYF. The DNA of the CDR3 is TGTGCCAGCAGCTTTGCGCGCCTAGCGGGAGGAGGACTCGGCGAGCAGTACTTC.

The chain links TRBV27 to TRBJ1-2; TRBD1 matches 7 bases. The CDR3 extends over 13 amino acids. Germline-derived CDR1 and CDR2 are MNHEY and SMNVEV (reference sequence). With 6 bases clipped from V and 6 bases from J, the junction kept 7 bases outside the gene matches. CDR3: CASRLTGEHGYTF. The CDR3 DNA sequence: TGTGCCAGCAGGCTTACAGGGGAGCATGGCTACACCTTC.

The V call is TRBV7-9, the J call TRBJ2-7, with TRBD1 as a possible D gene (6 bases). This CDR3 has 15 residues. The V end lost 1 base, the J end lost 5 bases, and 15 bases lay between the germline ends. Looked up from germline, CDR1 is SEHNR and CDR2 is FQNEAQ (reference sequence). The CDR3 bases are TGTGCCAGCAGCTTAGTATTCAGCAGGGGCCACGAGCAGTACTTC. As protein: CASSLVFSRGHEQYF.

This sequence joins TRBV28 and TRBJ2-3; D is unclear. Trimming left V 3 bases short and J 4 bases short, with 11 bases between. This CDR3 has 14 residues. Germline loops: CDR1 MDHEN, CDR2 SYDVKM. The CDR3 DNA reads TGTGCCAGCAGTTTGATTAGCCGCGCAGATACGCAGTATTTT. It translates to CASSLISRADTQYF.

The gene calls are TRBV19 and TRBJ2-5; TRBD2 matches 12 bases. J was trimmed by 6 bases and V by 5 bases; bases with no gene match: 10. This CDR3 has 16 amino acids. CDR1 and CDR2 from the germline V gene are LNHDA and SQIVND (reference sequence). CDR3 protein: CASSSEASGRAQTQYF. In DNA, the CDR3 is TGTGCCAGTAGTTCCGAGGCTAGCGGGAGGGCCCAGACCCAGTACTTC.

This clone was recorded a few times. The chain employs TRBV5-6 and TRBJ1-4; D unresolved. The V gene lost 4 bases and the J gene lost 10 bases, with 14 bases spanning the gap. This CDR3 is 13 amino acids long. Per germline, CDR1 SGHDT and CDR2 YYEEEE. The CDR3 sequence is CASSQGLRGKLFF. CDR3 sequence (DNA): TGTGCCAGCAGCCAAGGACTGCGAGGAAAACTGTTTTTT.

This chain joins TRBV7-2 and TRBJ1-2, with 7 bases matching TRBD1. V shed 8 bases, J shed 3 bases, and the junction held 9 bases outside the gene matches. The CDR3 covers 14 residues. Germline V gene sequence: CDR1 SGHTA, CDR2 FQGNSA. As DNA, the CDR3 is TGTGCCAGCCAACTAGGGGGCGCAGACTATGGCTACACCTTC. This codes for CASQLGGADYGYTF. The full variable domain, rest sourced from reference TRBV7-2 and TRBJ1-2, is GAGVSQSPSNKVTEKGKDVELRCDPISGHTALYWYRQSLGQGLEFLIYFQGNSAPDKSGLPSDRFSAERTGGSVSTLTIQRTQQEDSAVYLCASQLGGADYGYTFGSGTRLTVV.

CDR3 in DNA: TGTGCCAGCAGCCCCCAAACTGAAGGTCGGGTCACAGATACGCAGTATTTT. Translation: CASSPQTEGRVTDTQYF. V and J are TRBV7-9 and TRBJ2-3; D gene unclear. The CDR3 has 17 amino acids. Germline lookup yields CDR1 SEHNR and CDR2 FQNEAQ (reference sequence). The V end was cut by 5 bases, the J end by 2 bases, with 20 bases between.

This clone showed up just once. The V call is TRBV7-2, the J call TRBJ2-5, with TRBD1 as a possible D gene (6 bases). Germline values: CDR1 SGHTA, CDR2 FQGNSA. This CDR3 spans 14 amino acids. V lost 1 base, J lost 5 bases, and 11 bases lay in between. For the CDR3, the DNA is TGTGCCAGCAGCTTAGGGGGGCCAAGGGAGACCCAGTACTTC. This sequence encodes CASSLGGPRETQYF.

This clone was counted a single time. The rearrangement links TRBV6-2 or TRBV6-3 to TRBJ1-1, with unresolved D. The CDR3 is made up of 14 amino acids. Germline V gene data show CDR1 as MNHEY and CDR2 as SVGEGT. Trimming cost V 5 bases and J 4 bases, with 14 bases left between them. The CDR3 sequence is CASSGPLLGTEAFF. Here the CDR3 DNA reads TGTGCCAGCAGTGGACCTTTACTAGGCACTGAAGCTTTCTTT.

The rearrangement joins TRBV10-2 to TRBJ2-3; 7 bases agree with TRBD2. The junction had 10 bases not matched to a gene; V was cut back by 0 bases and J by 4 bases. The CDR3 covers 17 residues. Germline CDR1 WSHSY, CDR2 SAAADI. The CDR3 DNA reads as TGCGCCAGCAGTGAGTCCCGGCGCGGGAGAGGCTCAGATACGCAGTATTTT. Protein: CASSESRRGRGSDTQYF.

The J gene is TRBJ2-7, the V gene TRBV11-2; D not resolved. The CDR3 length is 11 residues. Looked up from germline, CDR1 is SGHAT and CDR2 is FQNNGV. Deletions cut 5 bases from V and 3 bases from J, with 5 bases between. The DNA for the CDR3 is TGTGCCAGCAGCGATCTCTACGAGCAGTACTTC. Its translation is CASSDLYEQYF.

The V and J genes are TRBV18 and TRBJ1-1; possible D gene TRBD1, 6 bases. V dropped 0 bases and J dropped 7 bases, with 15 bases sitting between them. Germline values: CDR1 KGHSH, CDR2 LQKENI. The CDR3 has 15 amino acids. The DNA for the CDR3 is TGTGCCAGCTCACCACCGGAGGGGGGAATTGTTGAAGCTTTCTTT. The encoded protein is CASSPPEGGIVEAFF.

The rearrangement joins TRBV5-6 to TRBJ2-2, with D possibly being TRBD1 (5 bases). V lost 0 bases, J lost 6 bases, and 15 bases lay in between. Germline lookup yields CDR1 SGHDT and CDR2 YYEEEE. CDR3 length: 16 residues. The CDR3 coding sequence is TGTGCCAGCAGCTTGGGAGGACATATCTGGGCCGGGGAGCTGTTTTTT. As protein: CASSLGGHIWAGELFF.

This clone was observed a single time. CDR3 residues: CASSSRGRGGEAFF. The DNA of the CDR3 is TGTGCCAGCAGCTCCAGGGGGCGAGGGGGTGAAGCTTTCTTT. This chain connects TRBV5-4 to TRBJ1-1; 8 bases align to TRBD1. The germline V gene encodes CDR1 SGHNT and CDR2 YYREEE (reference sequence). This CDR3 region has 14 residues. The J segment lost 7 bases and the V segment lost 3 bases, leaving 8 bases of the junction unmatched.

The chain employs TRBV14 and TRBJ1-6; D is ambiguous. The CDR3 covers 15 residues. Germline CDR1 and CDR2: SGHDN and FVKESK. V gave up 1 base and J gave up 6 bases, with 10 bases separating them. The CDR3 DNA follows: TGTGCCAGCAGCCAAGTTGCAGAAATTAATTCACCCCTCCACTTT. This codes for CASSQVAEINSPLHF.

The chain uses TRBV7-9 and TRBJ2-7; D possibly corresponds to TRBD1 (6 bases). The CDR3 has 16 amino acids. Germline V lookup: CDR1 SEHNR, CDR2 FQNEAQ (reference sequence). Between the trimmed V and J ends, which lost 1 base and 2 bases, there was a span of 15 bases. CDR3 amino acids: CASSLEFSDRPYEQYF. The DNA for the CDR3 is TGTGCCAGCAGCTTAGAATTTTCGGACAGACCCTACGAGCAGTACTTC.

The chain's CDR3 is CASSPKTGYTDTQYF. Written as DNA, the CDR3 is TGTGCCAGCAGCCCCAAGACTGGTTACACAGATACGCAGTATTTT. The chain employs TRBV14 and TRBJ2-3; no reliable D call. This CDR3 spans 15 amino acids. Germline V CDR1 and CDR2: SGHDN, FVKESK. Trimming stripped 4 bases from V and 2 bases from J, with 13 bases between.

The chain couples TRBV5-4 to TRBJ2-3, with a tentative D call TRBD2 (6 bases). The germline CDR1 and CDR2 sequences are SGHNT and YYREEE (reference sequence). CDR3 length: 14 amino acids. With 9 bases removed from V and 4 bases from J, the gap between germline ends came to 18 bases. The CDR3 reads CAIYRDRGSDTQYF. CDR3 DNA: TGTGCCATATACCGGGATCGGGGGTCAGATACGCAGTATTTT.

The gene calls are TRBV7-2 and TRBJ2-7, with a weak D call TRBD2 (6 bases). Germline CDR1 is SGHTA and CDR2 is FQGNSA. V was cut by 5 bases and J by 2 bases, with 13 bases left in between. The CDR3 is 14 residues long. The CDR3 protein is CASSKTGLPYEQYF. The CDR3 region has the DNA TGTGCCAGCAGCAAAACGGGACTCCCCTACGAGCAGTACTTC. Variable domain in full (rest from reference TRBV7-2 and TRBJ2-7): GAGVSQSPSNKVTEKGKDVELRCDPISGHTALYWYRQSLGQGLEFLIYFQGNSAPDKSGLPSDRFSAERTGGSVSTLTIQRTQQEDSAVYLCASSKTGLPYEQYFGPGTRLTVT.

The CDR3 region is CASSSRGPRYQETQYF. CDR3 bases: TGTGCCAGCAGCTCGAGGGGACCCAGGTACCAAGAGACCCAGTACTTC. This sequence joins TRBV9 and TRBJ2-5; D could derive from TRBD1 or TRBD2 (5 bases each). The V gene's germline CDR1 is SGDLS and CDR2 YYNGEE. The CDR3 runs to 16 residues. Trimming left V 4 bases short and J 0 bases short, with 16 bases between.